The 8 T cell receptor beta chains below were found in one sample sequenced in a study of molecular identifiers for immune sequencing clone quantification. TCRdb reprocessed the PCR reads via MiXCR and lists one record per CDR3 protein. The sample includes 460,000 or so distinct CDR3 sequences, about 25% of them seen just once. Material: naive CD8+ T cells from blood, with Jurkat cell RNA spiked in. Subset: FACS-sorted CD8+CD4-CCR7+CD45RA+ naive T cells. The receptor set was obtained from a human donor in good health. Some libraries in this study had Jurkat cell RNA spiked in.

The V call is TRBV4-3, the J call TRBJ2-5, with 7 bases that match TRBD2. Losses at the gene ends were 4 bases for V and 3 bases for J; bases not matched to a gene: 14. CDR1 is LGHNA and CDR2 is YSLEER in the germline V gene. The CDR3 runs to 17 residues. CDR3 in amino acids: CASSPDLMGGVEETQYF. The CDR3, as DNA: TGCGCCAGCAGCCCAGATTTGATGGGAGGGGTGGAAGAGACCCAGTACTTC.

This clonotype has ten or more counts. V is TRBV7-2 and J is TRBJ1-1; D is uncertain. This CDR3 contains 13 residues. Germline-derived CDR1 and CDR2 are SGHTA and FQGNSA. V was cut by 5 bases and J by 4 bases, with 11 bases left in between. The CDR3 reads CASSLSPSTEAFF. CDR3 in DNA: TGTGCCAGCAGCCTCTCCCCGAGCACTGAAGCTTTCTTT. Looking up the rest from reference TRBV7-2 and TRBJ1-1 gives the full variable domain: GAGVSQSPSNKVTEKGKDVELRCDPISGHTALYWYRQSLGQGLEFLIYFQGNSAPDKSGLPSDRFSAERTGGSVSTLTIQRTQQEDSAVYLCASSLSPSTEAFFGQGTRLTVV.

The V call is TRBV30, the J call TRBJ2-7; D possibly matches TRBD1 or TRBD2 (5 bases each). Germline CDR1 GTSNPN, CDR2 SVGIG (reference sequence). Trimming left V 2 bases short and J 3 bases short, with 14 bases between. This CDR3 region has 14 residues. CDR3 amino acids: CAWSSGGGIYEQYF. The CDR3 coding sequence is TGTGCCTGGAGTTCCGGTGGGGGAATCTACGAGCAGTACTTC.

This clonotype was seen repeatedly, ten times or more. CDR3 DNA: TGTGCCAGCAGCTCGGGACTAGTGAATGAGCAGTTCTTC. This encodes CASSSGLVNEQFF. The chain joins TRBV7-2 to TRBJ2-1; 8 bases are shared with TRBD2. CDR3 length: 13 residues. CDR1 is SGHTA and CDR2 is FQGNSA in the germline V gene. V was pared by 4 bases and J by 7 bases, with 3 bases of the junction left unmatched.

This clonotype has ten or more counts. This chain links TRBV12-3 or TRBV12-4 with TRBJ1-1; D uncertain. CDR3 length equals 14 residues. V lost 0 bases and J 1 base, leaving 6 bases between the germline ends. CDR3 residues: CASSLAMGNTEAFF. For the CDR3, the DNA is TGTGCCAGCAGTTTAGCAATGGGGAACACTGAAGCTTTCTTT.

This clonotype showed up many times. The chain employs TRBV4-2 and TRBJ2-7; a possible D gene is TRBD1 (6 bases). V lost 4 bases to trimming and J lost 0 bases, with 13 bases between them. Germline CDR1 LGHNA, CDR2 YNFKEQ. CDR3 length equals 15 residues. The DNA of the CDR3 is TGTGCCAGCAGCCCCGGGACACTGACCTCCTACGAGCAGTACTTC. Translating it yields CASSPGTLTSYEQYF.

V is TRBV20-1 and J is TRBJ1-1; D gene uncertain. In germline, CDR1 is DFQATT, CDR2 SNEGSKA (reference sequence). Trimming shortened V by 0 bases and J by 6 bases, and 11 bases separated the two germline ends. The CDR3 has 13 amino acids. CDR3: CSARDDLSAEAFF. CDR3 coding DNA: TGCAGTGCTAGAGATGATCTTTCGGCTGAAGCTTTCTTT.

The chain couples TRBV19 to TRBJ2-5; 10 bases agree with TRBD2. Germline CDR1 LNHDA, CDR2 SQIVND (reference sequence). CDR3 length: 14 residues. Trimming removed 5 bases from V and 5 bases from J; junction bases left unmatched: 5. The DNA for the CDR3 is TGTGCCAGTAGTTCCCTAGCGGGAGCGGAGACCCAGTACTTC. Its protein product is CASSSLAGAETQYF.